The TCR beta chain under discussion was sequenced for a study of T cells in Graves' hyperthyroidism and ophthalmopathy. This clonotype was recorded at least ten times. The germline CDR1 and CDR2 sequences are MNHEY and SVGAGI. The CDR3 runs 16 residues. V was shortened by 2 bases and J by 2 bases, with 15 bases between the two germline ends. Amplified TCR beta CDR3 regions derived from RNA transcripts. The HTBI primer set served for first-round RT-PCR of the TCR CDR3. TCRdb used MiXCR to reprocess the multiplex PCR reads, holding one entry per CDR3 protein. The sample includes about 680,000 distinct CDR3 sequences, 35% seen only once; the top ten take approximately 31%. In patients aged 18 to 65, hyperthyroidism was newly diagnosed, with duration under 2 months.

This TCR was sampled from a woman aged 40 to 50 with Graves' hyperthyroidism. The sequenced sample was blood. J is TRBJ1-2 and V is TRBV6-5; tentatively, D is TRBD1 (5 bases). The CDR3 loop is CASSYVGPRGNYGYTF. In DNA, the CDR3 is TGTGCCAGCAGTTACGTGGGACCCCGCGGGAACTATGGCTACACCTTC.